These 23 T cell receptor beta chains came from one sample sequenced in a study of blood T cell repertoires in COVID-19. The method was immunoSEQ multiplex PCR; TCRdb's version includes in-frame clones alone and lacks a portion of them. The table records around 40,000 clones, 70% to 90% of them present only once. The source material was peripheral blood. These receptors were taken from a human donor in a cohort sampled during active COVID-19.

This clone showed up just once. The chain combines TRBV3-1 (or the pseudogene TRBV3-2) with TRBJ2-7; D is unresolved. The CDR3 spans 13 residues. The germline V gene has CDR1 LGHDT and CDR2 YNNKEL (reference sequence). Deletions cut 3 bases from V and 0 bases from J, with 6 bases between. CDR3 DNA sequence: TGTGCCAGCAGCCAGGTTAGCTCCTACGAGCAGTACTTC. Its protein is CASSQVSSYEQYF.

This chain uses TRBV14 with TRBJ2-3; D perhaps matches TRBD2 (6 bases). Trimming took 4 bases from V and 7 from J, leaving 24 bases between them. CDR1 is SGHDN, CDR2 FVKESK, per germline. The CDR3 spans 17 residues. The DNA of the CDR3 is TGTGCCAGCAGCCTGCTCCTGGGACTTGGGACGCCGAATACGCAGTATTTT. Residues: CASSLLLGLGTPNTQYF.

V and J are TRBV15 and TRBJ2-6; a possible D gene is TRBD1 (7 bases). CDR3 length equals 19 residues. V was clipped by 2 bases and J by 0 bases, with 17 bases between them. Germline values: CDR1 LNHNV, CDR2 YYDKDF (reference sequence). CDR3 region: CATSRSYQGGNSGANVLTF. DNA of the CDR3: TGTGCCACCAGCAGATCCTACCAGGGGGGAAACTCTGGGGCCAACGTCCTGACTTTC.

The CDR3 bases are TGTGCCTGGAGCCCTCTCGGCGGGAGGGACACCGGGGAGCTGTTTTTT. It codes for CAWSPLGGRDTGELFF. V is TRBV30 and J is TRBJ2-2; 9 bases agree with TRBD2. The ends lost 3 bases at V and 3 bases at J; junction bases unmatched: 8. Germline values: CDR1 GTSNPN, CDR2 SVGIG (reference sequence). This CDR3 region has 16 residues. Drawing the rest from reference TRBV30 and TRBJ2-2, the complete variable domain is SQTIHQWPATLVQPVGSPLSLECTVEGTSNPNLYWYRQAAGRGLQLLFYSVGIGQISSEVPQNLSASRPQDRQFILSSKKLLLSDSGFYLCAWSPLGGRDTGELFFGEGSRLTVL.

This clone appeared a single time. The V and J genes are TRBV6-5 and TRBJ1-1; D is undetermined. V gave up 5 bases and J gave up 5 bases, with 12 bases separating them. The CDR3 sequence is 13 residues long. In germline, CDR1 is MNHEY, CDR2 SVGAGI. The chain's CDR3 is CASSRTSGTEAFF. The CDR3 DNA sequence: TGTGCCAGCAGTAGGACGTCGGGGACTGAAGCTTTCTTT.

The chain couples TRBV11-3 to TRBJ2-1; TRBD2 might be the D (6 bases). Per germline, CDR1 SGHNT and CDR2 YENEEA. This CDR3 has 14 amino acids. Trimming removed 3 bases at V and 3 bases at J, with 9 bases between. The CDR3 protein is CASSFSGGYNEQFF. The CDR3 region has the DNA TGTGCCAGCAGCTTTTCCGGGGGCTACAATGAGCAGTTCTTC.

This clone was seen more than once but under ten times. The V gene is TRBV7-2, the J gene TRBJ1-3; 10 nucleotides line up with TRBD1. The ends lost 0 bases at V and 4 bases at J; junction bases unmatched: 3. This CDR3 is built from 16 residues. Germline values: CDR1 SGHTA, CDR2 FQGNSA. CDR3 DNA sequence: TGTGCCAGCAGCTTAGCCGGGACAGGGGTCGGAAACACCATATATTTT. Its translation: CASSLAGTGVGNTIYF.

The chain carries TRBV5-1 and TRBJ1-1; D possibly corresponds to TRBD1 (6 bases). V gave up 0 bases and J gave up 4 bases, with 10 bases separating them. This CDR3 is built from 14 residues. The germline CDR1 and CDR2 sequences are SGHRS and YFSETQ. The CDR3 region is CASSLDRVSTEAFF. CDR3 coding DNA: TGCGCCAGCAGCTTGGACAGGGTGAGCACTGAAGCTTTCTTT. Full variable domain (remainder filled in from reference TRBV5-1 and TRBJ1-1): KAGVTQTPRYLIKTRGQQVTLSCSPISGHRSVSWYQQTPGQGLQFLFEYFSETQRNKGNFPGRFSGRQFSNSRSEMNVSTLELGDSALYLCASSLDRVSTEAFFGQGTRLTVV.

As DNA, the CDR3 is TGTGCCAGCAGCCAAGCTGTTTCGAACACTGAAGCTTTCTTT. This sequence encodes CASSQAVSNTEAFF. V and J are TRBV3-1 (or the pseudogene TRBV3-2) and TRBJ1-1; D gene uncertain. The V end was cut by 1 base, the J end by 1 base, with 7 bases between. The CDR3 length is 14 residues. CDR1 and CDR2 (germline): LGHDT, YNNKEL (reference sequence).

The chain joins TRBV7-9 to TRBJ2-7; TRBD1 might be the D (5 bases). Trimming stripped 2 bases from V and 3 bases from J, with 5 bases between. CDR3 size: 12 residues. Germline values: CDR1 SEHNR, CDR2 FQNEAQ (reference sequence). For the CDR3, the DNA is TGTGCCAGCAGCTTACAGGGCTACGAGCAGTACTTC. It is translated as CASSLQGYEQYF. The full variable domain, completed using reference TRBV7-9 and TRBJ2-7, is DTGVSQNPRHKITKRGQNVTFRCDPISEHNRLYWYRQTLGQGPEFLTYFQNEAQLEKSRLLSDRFSAERPKGSFSTLEIQRTEQGDSAMYLCASSLQGYEQYFGPGTRLTVT.

This clone was counted once. The chain couples TRBV9 to TRBJ2-7; TRBD2 agrees at 7 bases. Looked up from germline, CDR1 is SGDLS and CDR2 is YYNGEE. The V and J ends lost 0 bases and 3 bases, in that order; junction bases with no gene match: 3. CDR3 length: 14 amino acids. Here the CDR3 DNA reads TGTGCCAGCAGCGTAGGAGGGGAGGGCTACGAGCAGTACTTC. It yields the protein CASSVGGEGYEQYF.

A word on this clone: The same CDR3 also results from other DNA sequences found in this sample. The chain combines TRBV6-5 with TRBJ2-1; D gene ambiguous. Germline-derived CDR1 and CDR2 are MNHEY and SVGAGI. Trimming stripped 3 bases from V and 0 bases from J, with 6 bases between. The CDR3 totals 14 residues. CDR3 nucleotides: TGTGCCAGCAGTTATGGTAGCTCCTACAATGAGCAGTTCTTC. It codes for CASSYGSSYNEQFF.

This sequence joins TRBV3-1 (or the pseudogene TRBV3-2) and TRBJ1-1; the D is unclear. The CDR3 extends over 16 amino acids. V was cut by 0 bases and J by 4 bases, with 15 bases left in between. Germline assignment: CDR1 LGHDT and CDR2 YNNKEL (reference sequence). CDR3 sequence reads: CASSQEGARLGTEAFF. CDR3 DNA sequence: TGTGCCAGCAGCCAAGAGGGCGCCCGCTTGGGCACTGAAGCTTTCTTT.

This clone was seen at least ten times. The chain recombines TRBV6-5 with TRBJ2-1; D is unclear. The CDR3 spans 13 residues. The V gene's germline CDR1 is MNHEY and CDR2 SVGAGI. Trimming cost V 6 bases and J 4 bases, with 10 bases left between them. The CDR3 DNA follows: TGTGCCAGCAGGGTCGGAGAGTACAATGAGCAGTTCTTC. It yields the protein CASRVGEYNEQFF.

The J gene is TRBJ2-2, the V gene TRBV6-5; D gene unclear. The V and J ends lost 6 bases and 3 bases respectively, with 11 bases between them. The germline V gene encodes CDR1 MNHEY and CDR2 SVGAGI. This CDR3 spans 14 amino acids. The CDR3 DNA reads as TGTGCCAGCAGGGGCACCGTCGACACCGGGGAGCTGTTTTTT. Translated: CASRGTVDTGELFF.

The chain carries TRBV5-1 and TRBJ2-2, with D perhaps TRBD1 (6 bases). This CDR3 is 16 amino acids long. V was cut by 5 bases and J by 0 bases, with 14 bases left in between. From germline, CDR1 is SGHRS and CDR2 YFSETQ. DNA of the CDR3: TGCGCCAGCAGTCTCACAGGGTATGCGAACACCGGGGAGCTGTTTTTT. This translates into CASSLTGYANTGELFF.

The rearrangement joins TRBV9 to TRBJ2-1; 10 nucleotides align to TRBD2. The germline V gene has CDR1 SGDLS and CDR2 YYNGEE. V lost 0 bases to trimming and J lost 2 bases; unmatched junction nucleotides: 5. This CDR3 has 17 residues. The CDR3 region is CASSVGGSGGAYNEQFF. The CDR3, as DNA: TGTGCCAGCAGCGTAGGCGGAAGCGGGGGGGCCTACAATGAGCAGTTCTTC. The full variable domain, in which reference TRBV9 and TRBJ2-1 provide the parts outside the CDR3, is DSGVTQTPKHLITATGQRVTLRCSPRSGDLSVYWYQQSLDQGLQFLIQYYNGEERAKGNILERFSAQQFPDLHSELNLSSLELGDSALYFCASSVGGSGGAYNEQFFGPGTRLTVL.

CDR3 region: CASSLDGAGNQPQHF. The CDR3 bases are TGCGCCAGCAGCTTGGATGGGGCCGGCAATCAGCCCCAGCATTTT. The chain carries TRBV5-1 and TRBJ1-5; D may be TRBD1 (5 bases). The CDR3 consists of 15 residues. V lost 0 bases and J lost 2, with 9 bases in between. Germline lookup yields CDR1 SGHRS and CDR2 YFSETQ.

A few counts support this clone. The rearrangement links TRBV20-1 to TRBJ2-7, with 11 nucleotides matching TRBD2. With V trimmed by 3 bases and J by 5 bases, 6 bases remained unmatched. The CDR3 is 14 residues long. Germline assignment: CDR1 DFQATT and CDR2 SNEGSKA (reference sequence). The chain's CDR3 is CSASSSGGNNEQYF. CDR3 in DNA: TGCAGTGCTAGTTCTAGCGGGGGGAATAACGAGCAGTACTTC.

CDR3 sequence (DNA): TGTGCCAGCAGCCGCGACAGGGGAGGTGGCTACACCTTC. It specifies CASSRDRGGGYTF. The rearrangement joins TRBV5-6 to TRBJ1-2, with TRBD1 matching 8 bases. CDR1 is SGHDT and CDR2 is YYEEEE in the germline V gene. The CDR3 covers 13 residues. V gave up 4 bases and J gave up 7 bases; unmatched junction bases: 6.

V usage is TRBV6-5 and J usage is TRBJ1-1; D not certain. Trimming stripped 4 bases from V and 1 base from J, with 7 bases between. Germline V gives CDR1 MNHEY, CDR2 SVGAGI. There are 13 residues in the CDR3. The CDR3 is CASSFNPNTEAFF. CDR3 sequence (DNA): TGTGCCAGCAGTTTTAATCCGAACACTGAAGCTTTCTTT.

The rearrangement links TRBV9 to TRBJ2-3; D gene uncertain. The CDR3 has 16 residues. V was cut by 0 bases and J by 2 bases, with 13 bases left in between. The germline V gene has CDR1 SGDLS and CDR2 YYNGEE. The CDR3 DNA sequence: TGTGCCAGCAGCGTAGGGTTCGGAGCAGCCACAGATACGCAGTATTTT. Amino acids: CASSVGFGAATDTQYF.

The V call is TRBV6-6, the J call TRBJ2-1; no clear D gene. V lost 6 bases, J lost 7 bases, and 10 bases lay in between. CDR3 length equals 12 residues. Germline values: CDR1 MNHNY, CDR2 SVGAGI (reference sequence). This CDR3 reads CASSPPYNEQFF. In nucleotides, the CDR3 is TGTGCCAGCAGCCCCCCTTATAATGAGCAGTTCTTC.